What follows are 5 T cell receptor beta chains derived from one specimen sequenced in a study of control samples from healthy donors and cancer patients. This table comes from immunoSEQ multiplex PCR, and its TCRdb copy is limited to in-frame clones, with some not included. The sample has 170,000 or so clones; around 94% are singletons. Sequences were obtained from blood. These receptors all come from a man aged 25-40 years in good health.

J is TRBJ2-1 and V is TRBV7-8; D is unresolved. Germline V gives CDR1 SGHVS, CDR2 FQNEAQ. The CDR3 length is 15 residues. Trimming took 0 bases from V and 7 from J, leaving 13 bases between them. Here the CDR3 reads CASSLAQTAWNEQFF. CDR3 coding DNA: TGTGCCAGCAGCTTAGCTCAGACCGCCTGGAATGAGCAGTTCTTC.

The chain is built from TRBV28 and TRBJ1-3; 7 bases fit TRBD1. Germline V CDR1 and CDR2: MDHEN, SYDVKM. J was trimmed by 5 bases and V by 6 bases; bases with no gene match: 7. The CDR3 has 14 amino acids. The CDR3 loop reads CASSEGGARNTIYF. CDR3 bases: TGTGCCAGCAGCGAAGGGGGCGCGAGAAACACCATATATTTT.

J is TRBJ1-5 and V is TRBV5-1; D unclear. CDR1 and CDR2 (germline): SGHRS, YFSETQ. Trimming left V 0 bases short and J 7 bases short, with 14 bases between. This CDR3 comprises 15 residues. CDR3 sequence: CASSLDPGGGQPQHF. Here the CDR3 DNA reads TGCGCCAGCAGCTTGGATCCGGGAGGAGGACAGCCCCAGCATTTT.

The V call is TRBV7-9, the J call TRBJ2-7, with D unclear. The V end lost 5 bases, the J end lost 1 base, and 12 bases lay between the germline ends. Germline CDR1 and CDR2: SEHNR and FQNEAQ (reference sequence). The CDR3 runs 14 residues. The chain's CDR3 is CASSPRAGSYEQYF. DNA for the CDR3: TGTGCCAGCAGCCCCCGGGCCGGGTCCTACGAGCAGTACTTC.

V and J are TRBV24-1 and TRBJ2-1; 10 bases line up with TRBD2. Germline V lookup: CDR1 KGHDR, CDR2 SFDVKD. The CDR3 runs to 17 residues. V shed 1 base and J 8 bases; nucleotides not matched to a gene: 10. The CDR3 DNA is TGTGCCACCAGTGATTTTAACCCTAGCGGGGGAGGGGATGAGCAGTTCTTC. Its protein product is CATSDFNPSGGGDEQFF.